These 5 T cell receptor beta chains were all obtained from the same sample, sequenced in a study of CD8+ T cells in alopecia areata. Extraction and reverse transcription of RNA yielded cDNA as the sequencing template. Clones were read by immunoSEQ multiplex PCR, and TCRdb kept only the in-frame ones, dropping some. In the table there are some 200,000 clones, 59% of which are singletons. The specimen was CD4+ T cells sorted from blood, collected at week 0. The receptors come from a human donor with alopecia areata.

J is TRBJ1-1 and V is TRBV29-1; tentatively, D is TRBD1 (5 bases). Germline CDR1 is SQVTM and CDR2 is ANQGSEA. V was pared by 7 bases and J by 0 bases, with 12 bases between. The CDR3 loop spans 13 amino acids. The CDR3 nucleotides are TGCAGCGCTACGGGACGGATGAACACTGAAGCTTTCTTT. This gives the protein CSATGRMNTEAFF.

V usage is TRBV29-1 and J usage is TRBJ1-1; D is uncertain. CDR3 length: 13 residues. V was shortened by 4 bases and J by 5 bases, with 14 bases between the two germline ends. CDR1 and CDR2 from the germline V gene are SQVTM and ANQGSEA. The DNA for the CDR3 is TGCAGCGTTGGAGTCCGGATGAGGACTGAAGCTTTCTTT. Protein product: CSVGVRMRTEAFF. Using reference TRBV29-1 and TRBJ1-1 for the parts outside the CDR3, the full variable domain is SAVISQKPSRDICQRGTSLTIQCQVDSQVTMMFWYRQQPGQSLTLIATANQGSEATYESGFVIDKFPISRPNLTFSTLTVSNMSPEDSSIYLCSVGVRMRTEAFFGQGTRLTVV.

The V gene is TRBV30, the J gene TRBJ1-2; 7 bases are a match to TRBD1. Looked up from germline, CDR1 is GTSNPN and CDR2 is SVGIG (reference sequence). The CDR3 consists of 17 residues. Trimming cost V 3 bases and J 4 bases; bases outside gene matches: 17. The CDR3 is CAWRRPTLGGKFYGYTF. The CDR3 coding sequence is TGTGCCTGGAGGAGACCGACGTTAGGGGGCAAATTCTATGGCTACACCTTC.

This clone was seen a handful of times. This CDR3 is also generated by other DNA sequences in the sample. The rearrangement links TRBV6-1 to TRBJ2-5; no firm D call. CDR3 size: 12 residues. The V end was cut by 0 bases, the J end by 5 bases, with 4 bases between. Germline values: CDR1 MNHNS, CDR2 SASEGT. The CDR3 DNA follows: TGTGCCAGCAGTGAAGCGGCGGAGACCCAGTACTTC. Protein: CASSEAAETQYF.

The gene calls are TRBV30 and TRBJ1-1, with D maybe TRBD1 (5 bases). V was trimmed by 2 bases and J by 3 bases, leaving 19 bases between them. The germline V gene has CDR1 GTSNPN and CDR2 SVGIG (reference sequence). The CDR3 contains 16 residues. The CDR3 DNA reads TGTGCCTGGAGTTCCCCTCTTTTTTCAGGGCACACTGAAGCTTTCTTT. This sequence encodes CAWSSPLFSGHTEAFF.